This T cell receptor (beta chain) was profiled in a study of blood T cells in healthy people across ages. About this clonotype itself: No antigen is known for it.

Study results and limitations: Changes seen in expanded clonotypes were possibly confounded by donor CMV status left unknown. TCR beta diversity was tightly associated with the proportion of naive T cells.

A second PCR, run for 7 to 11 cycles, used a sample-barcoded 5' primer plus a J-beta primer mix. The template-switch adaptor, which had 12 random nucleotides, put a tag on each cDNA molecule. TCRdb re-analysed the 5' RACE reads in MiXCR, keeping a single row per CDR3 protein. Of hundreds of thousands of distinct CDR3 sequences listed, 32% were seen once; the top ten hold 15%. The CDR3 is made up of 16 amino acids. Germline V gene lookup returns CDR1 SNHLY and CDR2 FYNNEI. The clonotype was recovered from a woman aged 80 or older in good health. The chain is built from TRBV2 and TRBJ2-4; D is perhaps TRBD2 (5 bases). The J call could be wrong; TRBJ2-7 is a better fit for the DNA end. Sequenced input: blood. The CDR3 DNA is TGTGCCAGCAGTGAGATCATCCTAGCTGGCACTTACGAGCAGTACTTC. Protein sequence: CASSEIILAGTYEQYF.